These 2 T cell receptor beta chains were all obtained from the same sample, sequenced in a study of T cell clones after liver transplantation. Measured with immunoSEQ multiplex PCR; TCRdb has only the in-frame clones, and not every one. The sample consists of more than 70,000 clones, around four fifths of them appearing once. Specimen: CD4+ T cells from blood, collected at the 22-month timepoint. All receptors derive from a human patient who received a liver transplant. Some T cells may be transferred from the graft donor.

The table lists this clone with a count of one. The chain carries TRBV10-3 and TRBJ1-2; D unclear. V was trimmed by 3 bases and J by 3 bases, leaving 8 bases between them. CDR1 is ENHRY and CDR2 is SYGVKD in the germline V gene. This CDR3 has 13 residues. The DNA for the CDR3 is TGTGCCATCAGTGAAATCGAATACTATGGCTACACCTTC. Translating gives CAISEIEYYGYTF.

V is TRBV25-1 and J is TRBJ2-7; the D is unclear. Germline loops: CDR1 MGHDK, CDR2 SYGVNS. The CDR3 extends over 14 amino acids. V was clipped by 4 bases and J by 0 bases, with 10 bases between them. CDR3 nucleotide sequence: TGTGCCAGCAGTGGGGAAAAGAGCTCCTACGAGCAGTACTTC. It codes for CASSGEKSSYEQYF.